These 27 T cell receptor beta chains were sequenced from one sample in a study of identifying expanded T cells in peripheral blood. The assay was immunoSEQ multiplex PCR, and TCRdb's table has in-frame clones only and misses some. This sample has roughly 130,000 clones; about 86% occur once, and the top ten carry 8.4%. The sequenced sample was blood. Every receptor here comes from a person between 18 and 75 years old in good health.

This rearrangement joins TRBV7-3 to TRBJ2-1; a possible D gene is TRBD2 (6 bases). Trimming took 3 bases from V and 0 from J, leaving 9 bases between them. CDR3 length: 15 residues. Germline CDR1 and CDR2: SGHTA and FQGTGA. Here the CDR3 DNA reads TGTGCCAGCAGCTTGGGACTCGACTCCTACAATGAGCAGTTCTTC. This gives the protein CASSLGLDSYNEQFF.

V usage is TRBV4-2 and J usage is TRBJ1-3; no definite D call. V was cut by 1 base and J by 0 bases, with 7 bases left in between. The CDR3 is made up of 15 amino acids. Germline assignment: CDR1 LGHNA and CDR2 YNFKEQ. This CDR3 reads CASSQAESSGNTIYF. The CDR3 DNA follows: TGTGCCAGCAGCCAAGCAGAGAGCTCTGGAAACACCATATATTTT.

V is TRBV4-2 and J is TRBJ2-3, with TRBD2 matching 10 bases. This CDR3 is built from 14 residues. Germline V lookup: CDR1 LGHNA, CDR2 YNFKEQ. With V trimmed by 3 bases and J by 6 bases, 3 bases remained unmatched. The CDR3 reads CASSHTSGVDTQYF. The DNA of the CDR3 is TGTGCCAGCAGCCATACTAGCGGGGTCGATACGCAGTATTTT.

This chain uses TRBV4-3 with TRBJ1-5; no definite D call. V dropped 1 base and J dropped 9 bases, with 7 bases sitting between them. This CDR3 region has 12 residues. Germline lookup yields CDR1 LGHNA and CDR2 YSLEER. CDR3 in DNA: TGCGCCAGCAGCCAAGCGGACGGGCCCCAGCATTTT. It translates to CASSQADGPQHF.

The chain has TRBV5-1 and TRBJ1-2, with 8 nucleotides matching TRBD1. In germline, CDR1 is SGHRS, CDR2 YFSETQ. CDR3 length: 17 amino acids. V trimming: 0 bases; J trimming: 7 bases; junction bases outside the gene matches: 14. CDR3 sequence reads: CASSLAAGGAIKAGYTF. The CDR3 nucleotides read TGCGCCAGCAGCTTGGCGGCAGGGGGCGCGATAAAGGCTGGCTACACCTTC.

CDR3 bases: TGTGCCAGCAGTGCCCCCACGGGCATTTTAAACACCATATATTTT. Translation: CASSAPTGILNTIYF. The rearrangement joins TRBV6-1 to TRBJ1-3; D call uncertain. The germline V and J ends were trimmed by 4 bases and 6 bases, with 16 bases remaining between them. Germline V CDR1 and CDR2: MNHNS, SASEGT. There are 15 residues in the CDR3.

This chain links TRBV25-1 with TRBJ2-3; D is unclear. The V and J ends lost 4 bases and 2 bases respectively, with 16 bases between them. The V gene's germline CDR1 is MGHDK and CDR2 SYGVNS. The CDR3 totals 16 residues. This chain's CDR3 is CASSGFGTRDTDTQYF. CDR3 bases: TGTGCCAGCAGTGGCTTCGGCACCCGCGACACAGATACGCAGTATTTT.

This clone was detected only once. The chain uses TRBV29-1 and TRBJ1-1; 10 nucleotides align to TRBD1. In germline, CDR1 is SQVTM, CDR2 ANQGSEA. There are 15 residues in the CDR3. J was trimmed by 1 base and V by 6 bases; bases with no gene match: 8. Written as DNA, the CDR3 is TGCAGCGTCCCGGGACAGGGGCGGGGGAACACTGAAGCTTTCTTT. It encodes CSVPGQGRGNTEAFF.

This chain connects TRBV13 to TRBJ1-1; maybe TRBD1 (5 bases). Germline CDR1 reads PRHDT; CDR2 reads FYEKMQ (reference sequence). The CDR3 is 14 amino acids. Trimming shortened V by 6 bases and J by 1 base, and 12 bases separated the two germline ends. The CDR3 DNA reads as TGTGCCAGCAGTGATCAGGGTGGGAACACTGAAGCTTTCTTT. Translating gives CASSDQGGNTEAFF.

The rearrangement uses TRBV7-2 and TRBJ1-6, with D possibly being TRBD1 (6 bases). The length of the CDR3 is 16 residues. The V gene's germline CDR1 is SGHTA and CDR2 FQGNSA. Trimming pared 5 bases from V and 2 bases from J, leaving 13 bases between. The CDR3 spells CASSVSGEAYNSPLHF. The DNA for the CDR3 is TGTGCCAGCAGCGTTTCAGGGGAAGCCTATAATTCACCCCTCCACTTT.

This chain links TRBV5-1 with TRBJ2-1; 7 nucleotides line up with TRBD1. Germline V CDR1 and CDR2: SGHRS, YFSETQ. Trimming at V came to 0 bases and at J to 14 bases, leaving 8 bases not matched to a gene. The CDR3 sequence is 13 residues long. CDR3 loop: CASSLDRGRQKFF. The CDR3 coding sequence is TGCGCCAGCAGCTTGGACAGGGGCCGACAAAAGTTCTTC.

V is TRBV10-1 and J is TRBJ1-1; no clear D gene. The CDR3 sequence is 13 residues long. Germline CDR1 WNHNN, CDR2 SYGVQD (reference sequence). The V end was cut by 6 bases, the J end by 1 base, with 9 bases between. CDR3 nucleotides: TGCGCCAGCAGAAATCGGGAGAACACTGAAGCTTTCTTT. As protein: CASRNRENTEAFF.

V gene TRBV4-3 combines with J gene TRBJ1-2, with 7 bases identical to TRBD1. The CDR3 has 16 residues. CDR1 LGHNA and CDR2 YSLEER come from the germline V gene. Trimming took 1 base from V and 2 from J; bases not matched to a gene: 7. The CDR3 DNA is TGCGCCAGCAGCCAAGGACGGGACAGCTACAACTATGGCTACACCTTC. Its translation is CASSQGRDSYNYGYTF.

The V gene is TRBV18, the J gene TRBJ2-1; possibly TRBD1 or TRBD2 for D (7 bases each). This CDR3 spans 15 amino acids. CDR1 is KGHSH and CDR2 is LQKENI in the germline V gene. Trimming took off 4 bases at V and 3 bases at J, with 13 bases between the two ends. CDR3 region: CASSRKRDSYNEQFF. The CDR3 DNA follows: TGTGCCAGCTCACGAAAGCGGGACAGCTACAATGAGCAGTTCTTC.

The chain combines TRBV10-3 with TRBJ1-1; 7 bases line up with TRBD1. The CDR3 is 13 amino acids. Germline V gives CDR1 ENHRY, CDR2 SYGVKD. Unmatched junction bases numbered 5, after V lost 10 bases and J lost 0 bases. Here the CDR3 reads CATVDRMNTEAFF. CDR3 DNA sequence: TGTGCCACAGTGGACAGGATGAACACTGAAGCTTTCTTT.

The rearrangement links TRBV6-6 to TRBJ1-1, with a weak D call TRBD1 (5 bases). The CDR3 totals 12 residues. V was pared by 8 bases and J by 5 bases, with 12 bases between. Germline CDR1 and CDR2: MNHNY and SVGAGI (reference sequence). The CDR3 sequence: CASPGYGTEAFF. The DNA for the CDR3 is TGTGCCAGCCCAGGGTATGGGACTGAAGCTTTCTTT.

The CDR3 coding sequence is TGTGCCAGTAGTACCCCGGGACAGGGATACTACGAGCAGTACTTC. Encoded protein: CASSTPGQGYYEQYF. The chain has TRBV19 and TRBJ2-7; 9 positions agree with TRBD1. The CDR3 is 15 residues long. Trimming at V came to 4 bases and at J to 3 bases, leaving 7 bases not matched to a gene. From germline, CDR1 is LNHDA and CDR2 SQIVND (reference sequence).

About this clone: The same CDR3 can be traced to other DNA sequences in this sample. The gene calls are TRBV2 and TRBJ2-5; 11 bases align to TRBD2. Germline V gene sequence: CDR1 SNHLY, CDR2 FYNNEI. J was trimmed by 5 bases and V by 6 bases; bases with no gene match: 5. CDR3 length equals 14 residues. CDR3 bases: TGTGCCAGCAGCGGACTAGCGGGCGGGGAGACCCAGTACTTC. Translated: CASSGLAGGETQYF.

V is TRBV5-4 and J is TRBJ2-5, with D hard to call. CDR1 SGHNT and CDR2 YYREEE come from the germline V gene (reference sequence). CDR3 size: 14 residues. V was shortened by 0 bases and J by 5 bases, with 11 bases between the two germline ends. CDR3 bases: TGTGCCAGCAGCTTGGAGACTCATGGGGAGACCCAGTACTTC. This encodes CASSLETHGETQYF.

The V and J genes are TRBV7-6 and TRBJ2-3; 7 nucleotides match TRBD2. Losses at the gene ends were 0 bases for V and 2 bases for J; bases not matched to a gene: 14. This CDR3 is built from 19 residues. CDR1 is SGHVS and CDR2 is FNYEAQ in the germline V gene. The CDR3 DNA is TGTGCCAGCAGCTTAGCCCGAACCAAAGCGGGACTTACCACAGATACGCAGTATTTT. It codes for CASSLARTKAGLTTDTQYF.

This rearrangement joins TRBV6-5 to TRBJ2-7, with 10 bases fitting TRBD1. This CDR3 spans 16 amino acids. Germline V gene data show CDR1 as MNHEY and CDR2 as SVGAGI. The trim removed 0 bases at V and 6 bases at J, leaving 8 bases unmatched. The CDR3 region has the DNA TGTGCCAGCAGTTACTCGATTAAGGGACAGGGGAGCGAGCAGTACTTC. Its translation is CASSYSIKGQGSEQYF.

The table lists this clone with a few counts. The chain has TRBV27 and TRBJ1-2; 8 nucleotides agree with TRBD1. The germline V gene encodes CDR1 MNHEY and CDR2 SMNVEV (reference sequence). This CDR3 is built from 15 residues. Unmatched junction bases numbered 7, after V lost 2 bases and J lost 5 bases. CDR3 residues: CASSLRSQGAYGYTF. The CDR3, as DNA: TGTGCCAGCAGTTTAAGGTCCCAGGGGGCTTATGGCTACACCTTC.

This clone was seen once. This chain uses TRBV7-6 with TRBJ2-3; TRBD1 matches at 7 bases. CDR3 size: 15 residues. Per the germline V gene, CDR1 is SGHVS and CDR2 is FNYEAQ. The ends lost 2 bases at V and 3 bases at J; junction bases unmatched: 5. CDR3 sequence (DNA): TGTGCCAGCAGCTTATACCAGGGGGAGACAGATACGCAGTATTTT. Encoded protein: CASSLYQGETDTQYF.

This clone was seen a few times. J is TRBJ2-7 and V is TRBV2; a weak D match, TRBD2 (6 bases). V was cut by 6 bases and J by 1 base, with 7 bases left in between. Germline V gene lookup returns CDR1 SNHLY and CDR2 FYNNEI. This CDR3 comprises 12 residues. The CDR3 here is CASRGTSYEQYF. The CDR3, as DNA: TGTGCCAGCAGGGGGACTTCCTACGAGCAGTACTTC.

The rearrangement uses TRBV10-3 and TRBJ2-7; D gene ambiguous. The CDR3 sequence is 14 residues long. V gave up 1 base and J gave up 2 bases, with 9 bases separating them. Germline V gene lookup returns CDR1 ENHRY and CDR2 SYGVKD. The CDR3 DNA is TGTGCCATCAGTGAGTTAGGACGTGCCTACGAGCAGTACTTC. It translates to CAISELGRAYEQYF.

The chain links TRBV7-3 to TRBJ2-5, with TRBD2 matching over 9 bases. The germline CDR1 and CDR2 sequences are SGHTA and FQGTGA. V was pared by 2 bases and J by 1 base, with 5 bases of the junction left unmatched. This CDR3 spans 16 amino acids. CDR3 DNA: TGTGCCAGCAGCTTACAACTAGCGGGCATCCAAGAGACCCAGTACTTC. Amino acid sequence: CASSLQLAGIQETQYF.

The chain carries TRBV5-6 and TRBJ1-5, with TRBD1 identical over 11 bases. V dropped 4 bases and J dropped 7; count of bases not matched to a gene: 7. There are 15 residues in the CDR3. CDR1 is SGHDT and CDR2 is YYEEEE in the germline V gene. CDR3 sequence: CASSGDRGNDQPQHF. Here the CDR3 DNA reads TGTGCCAGCAGCGGGGACAGGGGGAATGACCAGCCCCAGCATTTT.